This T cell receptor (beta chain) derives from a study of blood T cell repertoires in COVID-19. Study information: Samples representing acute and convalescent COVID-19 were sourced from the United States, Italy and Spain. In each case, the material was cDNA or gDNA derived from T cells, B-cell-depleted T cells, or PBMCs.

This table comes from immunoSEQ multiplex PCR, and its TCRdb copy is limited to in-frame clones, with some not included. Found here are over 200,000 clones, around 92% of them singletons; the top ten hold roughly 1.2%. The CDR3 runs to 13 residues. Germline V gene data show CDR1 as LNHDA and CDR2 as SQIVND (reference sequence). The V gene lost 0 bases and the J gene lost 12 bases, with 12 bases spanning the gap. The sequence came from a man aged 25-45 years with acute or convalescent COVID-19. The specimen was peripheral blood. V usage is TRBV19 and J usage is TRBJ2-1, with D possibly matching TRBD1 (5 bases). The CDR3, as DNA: TGTGCCAGTAGTATAGATATGGGGCCTGCGCAGTTCTTC. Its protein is CASSIDMGPAQFF.